This is a list of T cell receptor beta chains from one sample in a study of cytomegalovirus exposure and HLA in healthy donors. Here immunoSEQ multiplex PCR was the method, and the copy in TCRdb shows in-frame clones only, minus some. The sample carries fewer than 250,000 clones, under 80% recorded once. The specimen sequenced was PBMCs. These receptors were obtained from a woman aged 25 to 39 in good health and CMV-seronegative. Both conserved end residues are part of each CDR3. Fields, in order: V gene, CDR3 protein.

V: TRBV7-6
CDR3: CASSRTRNTEAFF

V: TRBV5-8
CDR3: CASSPGLAGVDTQYF

V: TRBV18
CDR3: CASSLDGGYGYTF

V: TRBV2
CDR3: CASSNRWNSPLHF

V: TRBV14
CDR3: CASSTSGRLVYNEQFF

V: TRBV30
CDR3: CAWNPGQVGEPQHF

V: TRBV5-4
CDR3: CASSVLAGGPWEQFF

V: TRBV7-6
CDR3: CASSSSGGARDTQYF

V: TRBV5-6
CDR3: CASSLDRYYGYTF

V: TRBV12-1
CDR3: CASRGQDNSGNTIYF

V: TRBV4-2
CDR3: CASSQDLVASGGSSSYEQYF

V: TRBV5-8
CDR3: CASSLEEGWGSPLHF